This T cell receptor (beta chain) was sequenced for a study of blood T cell repertoires in COVID-19. Study context: COVID-19 samples from acute and convalescent phases originated in the United States, Italy and Spain. T cells, B-cell-depleted T cells, or PBMCs supplied cDNA or gDNA.

Enrolled during active infection, Seattle patients were then followed longitudinally. Authors' methods: Cell counts per sample came from amplifying reference gene primers. Only in-frame clones appear in the TCRdb table, and some are missing; sequencing was by immunoSEQ multiplex PCR. V and J calls and clone size are copied from that table; D and trimming were computed from the DNA. The repertoire holds roughly 190,000 clones, with more than 80% as singletons. This TCR was sampled from a woman between 35 and 50 years old with COVID-19, enrolled during active disease. The material sequenced was peripheral blood.

CDR3 in amino acids: CASSKQRGARGDEQFF. In DNA, the CDR3 is TGTGCCAGCAGCAAACAGCGGGGGGCGAGGGGGGATGAGCAGTTCTTC. The rearrangement links TRBV7-2 to TRBJ2-1; TRBD2 matches 9 bases. Losses at the gene ends were 5 bases for V and 8 bases for J; bases not matched to a gene: 13. The V gene's germline CDR1 is SGHTA and CDR2 FQGNSA. The CDR3 is 16 residues long.